This entry concerns a single TCR beta chain. Its cognate antigen is unknown. TCRdb re-analysed the reads in MiXCR, keeping a single row per CDR3 protein. The sample comprises some 500,000 distinct CDR3 sequences, 30% to 40% of which are singletons, and about a sixth rests with the top ten. This specimen belongs to a study of T cell repertoires in cytomegalovirus infection. CDR3 size: 12 residues. V lost 4 bases and J 11 bases, leaving 14 bases between the germline ends. Germline assignment: CDR1 ENHRY and CDR2 SYGVKD. Here the sequenced sample was cultured PBMCs, taken from culture after CMV antigen stimulation. This TCR was recovered from a human donor in good health (CMV status not recorded). Some clones in this sample may be carry-over from other donors' samples. The chain uses TRBV10-3 and TRBJ1-1; D ambiguous. The CDR3 reads CAISGQVGLAFF. DNA for the CDR3: TGTGCCATCAGTGGTCAGGTGGGGTTGGCTTTCTTT.